A selection of T cell receptor beta chains follows, all from one sample in a study of cytomegalovirus exposure and HLA in healthy donors. Method: immunoSEQ multiplex PCR; TCRdb's copy keeps in-frame clones and lacks some. The table lists roughly 99,000 clones, around 77% of them singletons. The sample taken for sequencing was PBMCs. The receptors shown here come from a man aged 18 to 29 in good health and CMV-seronegative. CDR3s include the opening cysteine and the closing phenylalanine or tryptophan. Fields, in order: clone size, J gene, V gene, CDR3 protein. Only some rows state a clone size, as once, few, many or a class for expanded clones.

- TRBJ1-2 TRBV20-1 CSVVRDYGYTF
- TRBJ2-4 TRBV21-1 CASSRPDRKNIQYF
- TRBJ2-3 TRBV7-6 CASSLVSTDTQYF
- TRBJ1-6 TRBV6-4 CASRGHLDSPLHF
- TRBJ1-5 TRBV28 CASSLQGNNQPQHF
- TRBJ2-5 TRBV6-5 CATANEGAQETQYF
few TRBJ1-2 TRBV6-5 CASSYPYAYVGYTF
- TRBJ2-5 TRBV14 CASSQGASGGQKETQYF
once TRBJ2-2 TRBV7-9 CASSLGPANTGELFF
- TRBJ2-1 TRBV6-5 CASSENGGTYNEQFF
many TRBJ1-1 TRBV5-6 CASSLVAGGTEAFF
once TRBJ2-1 TRBV5-1 CASSPGLAGVNEQFF
- TRBJ2-5 TRBV7-8 CASSITRGLAETQYF
- TRBJ2-3 TRBV5-4 CASSWGGLAGALGAADTQYF
- TRBJ2-1 TRBV9 CASSESGVYNEQFF
- TRBJ1-4 TRBV19 CASSIGSTSELFF
- TRBJ2-1 TRBV7-3 CATRDLPPGSEQFF
- TRBJ2-4 TRBV7-9 CASSAGLLNIQYF
- TRBJ2-5 TRBV29-1 CSGQVSGFGETQYF
- TRBJ2-1 TRBV6-1 CASRGDRGGTNEQFF
- TRBJ2-7 TRBV7-2 CASSRDRGYEQYF
- TRBJ2-7 TRBV27 CASSLSRGGSYEQYF
- TRBJ2-1 TRBV6-5 CASSYRTSGNEQFF
- TRBJ1-1 TRBV7-9 CASSRERNTEAFF
few TRBJ2-5 TRBV19 CASSILGSETQYF
- TRBJ2-1 TRBV4-3 CASSQEASGAGNEQFF
few TRBJ1-1 TRBV6-5 CARGTSGRNTEAFF
once TRBJ2-2 TRBV5-1 CASSLVLSGAPGELFF
- TRBJ2-1 TRBV1 CTSSLSTSGDWNEQFF
- TRBJ1-1 TRBV4-3 CASSQVIGGNTEAFF
- TRBJ2-7 TRBV4-3 CASSQDAGEQYF
- TRBJ1-4 TRBV19 CASSISGQLGGEKLFF
- TRBJ2-7 TRBV15 CATSRDTGEEQYF
once TRBJ2-1 TRBV10-3 CAISDRGSYNEQFF
- TRBJ1-6 TRBV6-1 CASSALGGTAYNSPLHF
- TRBJ1-1 TRBV6-1 CASEWFGPAFF
- TRBJ2-1 TRBV7-3 CASSSRPSGGDNEQFF
- TRBJ2-7 TRBV7-3 CASSPRQGPPYEQYF
- TRBJ2-3 TRBV28 CASSRDSVGGLDTQYF
- TRBJ2-2 TRBV5-6 CASSFRFRALTGELFF
few TRBJ1-3 TRBV4-2 CASSHIQGPNSGNTIYF
- TRBJ2-1 TRBV5-8 CASSLYLLQSSYNEQFF
- TRBJ1-2 TRBV9 CASSGRGLVNYGYTF